This T cell receptor beta chain was documented in a study of CD8 T cells in ankylosing spondylitis. General study findings and limits: One TCR beta motif, made up of several highly homologous variants, appeared characteristic of ankylosing spondylitis blood.

V was trimmed by 6 bases and J by 3 bases, leaving 11 bases between them. Germline-derived CDR1 and CDR2 are DFQATT and SNEGSKA (reference sequence). The CDR3 covers 12 residues. This clonotype was seen only a few times. The target antigen is unknown. TCRdb ran MiXCR on the 5' RACE reads and lists one entry per CDR3 protein. Of a few hundred thousand distinct CDR3 sequences listed, 20% to 30% are singletons. Material for sequencing was blood, either unsorted or a sorted T cell fraction (not recorded which). This chain links TRBV20-1 with TRBJ1-2; unclear D gene. The sequence was obtained from a male donor with ankylosing spondylitis or in good health (not recorded which). The CDR3 DNA is TGCAGTGCCGACAAGCCCGACTATGGCTACACCTTC. Translating it yields CSADKPDYGYTF.